This T cell receptor (beta chain) was identified during a study of T cells after yellow fever vaccination. Findings and limits, study-wide: Abundant clonotypes (contaminants from the bulk population) could be present in FACS-sorted repertoires. Clones that expanded after primary vaccination mostly reappeared after the booster (over 95% CD4, 70% to 90% CD8).

One entry per CDR3 protein, called by TCRdb with MiXCR from the 5' RACE reads. The table includes roughly 520,000 distinct CDR3 sequences, 21% detected once. About this clonotype: Its antigen remains unknown.

V dropped 5 bases and J dropped 1 base, with 8 bases sitting between them. The CDR3 runs 14 residues. Germline CDR1 is MGHRA and CDR2 is YSYEKL. The clonotype comes from a man aged 18 to 35 who received the YFV17D yellow fever vaccine. Sequenced here: PBMCs, sampled roughly 23 days after the first yellow fever vaccination. The gene calls are TRBV4-1 and TRBJ2-2; no firm D call. This CDR3 is CASSYAENTGELFF. CDR3 DNA sequence: TGCGCCAGCAGCTACGCTGAGAACACCGGGGAGCTGTTTTTT.